These 4 T cell receptor beta chains came from one sample sequenced in a study of identical twins. TCRdb fed the 5' RACE reads into MiXCR, producing one record per CDR3 protein. Counted here are about 450,000 distinct CDR3 sequences, roughly 18% occurring once; the ten biggest clones make up 9% to 15%. What was sequenced was naive T cells sorted from blood. All receptors derive from a man between 45 and 60 years old in good health.

The chain joins TRBV6-5 to TRBJ2-2; 10 positions agree with TRBD2. The CDR3 totals 16 residues. Germline V CDR1 and CDR2: MNHEY, SVGAGI. V was pared by 0 bases and J by 9 bases, with 7 bases of the junction left unmatched. CDR3 nucleotides: TGTGCCAGCAGTTACTCAGCGGGGGGGTCTGGCCGGGAGCTGTTTTTT. Translating gives CASSYSAGGSGRELFF.

This clonotype was picked up a small number of times. The chain carries TRBV7-2 and TRBJ2-1, with a possible D match to TRBD2 (5 bases). V was clipped by 3 bases and J by 0 bases, with 12 bases between them. The CDR3 sequence is 16 residues long. CDR1 and CDR2 from the germline V gene are SGHTA and FQGNSA. CDR3 residues: CASSFTSWGSYNEQFF. The CDR3, as DNA: TGTGCCAGCAGCTTTACTAGTTGGGGCTCCTACAATGAGCAGTTCTTC.

CDR3 protein: CASSPGSEDGYTF. CDR3 DNA sequence: TGTGCCAGCAGTCCCGGGTCGGAGGATGGCTACACCTTC. The J gene is TRBJ1-2, the V gene TRBV12-3 or TRBV12-4; D gene uncertain. The CDR3 is 13 residues long. V was pared by 5 bases and J by 6 bases, with 13 bases between.

This clonotype was picked up many times. The chain carries TRBV4-3 and TRBJ1-1; D gene ambiguous. Trimming pared 3 bases from V and 6 bases from J, leaving 11 bases between. Germline lookup yields CDR1 LGHNA and CDR2 YSLEER. The length of the CDR3 is 13 residues. CDR3 DNA: TGCGCCAGCAGCCACCTTGGCGGCCCTGAAGCTTTCTTT. It is translated as CASSHLGGPEAFF.